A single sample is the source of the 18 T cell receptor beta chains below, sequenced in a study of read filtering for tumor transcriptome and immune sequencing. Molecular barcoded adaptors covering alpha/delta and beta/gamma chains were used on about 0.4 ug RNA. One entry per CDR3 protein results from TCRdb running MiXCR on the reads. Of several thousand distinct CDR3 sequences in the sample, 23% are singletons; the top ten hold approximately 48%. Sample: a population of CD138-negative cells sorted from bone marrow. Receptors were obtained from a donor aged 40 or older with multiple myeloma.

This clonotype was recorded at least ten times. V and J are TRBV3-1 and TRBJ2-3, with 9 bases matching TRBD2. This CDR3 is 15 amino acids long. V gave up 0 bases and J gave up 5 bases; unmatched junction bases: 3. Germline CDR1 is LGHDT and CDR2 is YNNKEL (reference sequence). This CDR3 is CASSQDSGSGDTQYF. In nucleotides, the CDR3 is TGTGCCAGCAGCCAAGATAGCGGGAGTGGAGATACGCAGTATTTT.

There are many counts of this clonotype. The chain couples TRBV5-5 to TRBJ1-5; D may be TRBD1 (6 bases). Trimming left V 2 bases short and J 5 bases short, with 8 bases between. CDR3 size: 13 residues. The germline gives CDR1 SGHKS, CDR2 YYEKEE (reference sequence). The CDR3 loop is CASSFNRDQPQHF. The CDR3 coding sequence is TGTGCCAGCAGCTTCAACAGGGATCAGCCCCAGCATTTT.

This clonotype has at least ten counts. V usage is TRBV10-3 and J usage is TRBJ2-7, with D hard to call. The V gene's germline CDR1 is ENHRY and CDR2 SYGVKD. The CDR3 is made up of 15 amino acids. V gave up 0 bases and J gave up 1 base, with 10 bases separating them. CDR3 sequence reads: CAISESDRRSYEQYF. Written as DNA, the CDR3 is TGTGCCATCAGTGAGTCCGATAGACGTTCCTACGAGCAGTACTTC.

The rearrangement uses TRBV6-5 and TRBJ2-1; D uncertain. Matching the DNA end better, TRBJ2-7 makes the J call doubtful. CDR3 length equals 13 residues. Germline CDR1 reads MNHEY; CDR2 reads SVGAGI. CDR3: CASSYPGDDAQYF. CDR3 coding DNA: TGTGCCAGCAGTTACCCGGGTGATGACGCGCAGTACTTC.

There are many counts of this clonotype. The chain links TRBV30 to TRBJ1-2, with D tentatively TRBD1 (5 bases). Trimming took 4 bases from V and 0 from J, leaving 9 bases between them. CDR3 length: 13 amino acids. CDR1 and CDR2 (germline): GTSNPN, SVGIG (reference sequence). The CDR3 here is CAWTGGANYGYTF. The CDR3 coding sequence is TGTGCCTGGACGGGGGGGGCTAACTATGGCTACACCTTC.

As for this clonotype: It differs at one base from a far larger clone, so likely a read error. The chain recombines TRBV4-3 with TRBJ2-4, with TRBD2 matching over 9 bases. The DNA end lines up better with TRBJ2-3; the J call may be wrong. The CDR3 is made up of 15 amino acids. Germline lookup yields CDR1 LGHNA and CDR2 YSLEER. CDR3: CASSQEAGGSDAQYF. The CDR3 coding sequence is TGCGCCAGCAGCCAAGAAGCGGGGGGATCAGATGCGCAGTATTTT.

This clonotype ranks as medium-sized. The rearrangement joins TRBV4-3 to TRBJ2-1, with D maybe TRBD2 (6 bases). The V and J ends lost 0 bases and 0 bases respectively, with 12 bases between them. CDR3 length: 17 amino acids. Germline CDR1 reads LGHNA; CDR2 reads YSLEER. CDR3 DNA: TGCGCCAGCAGCCAAGAAGTCGGGGGAAGCTCCTACAATGAGCAGTTCTTC. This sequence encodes CASSQEVGGSSYNEQFF.

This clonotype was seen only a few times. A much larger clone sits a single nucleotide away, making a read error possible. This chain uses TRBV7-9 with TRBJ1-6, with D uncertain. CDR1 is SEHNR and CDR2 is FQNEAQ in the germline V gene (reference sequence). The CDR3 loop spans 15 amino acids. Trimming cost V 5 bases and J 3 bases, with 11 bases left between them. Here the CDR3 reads CASSPGAHYNSPLHF. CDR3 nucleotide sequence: TGTGCCAGCAGCCCCGGAGCCCACTATAATTCACCCCTCCACTTT. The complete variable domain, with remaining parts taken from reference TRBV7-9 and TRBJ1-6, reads DTGVSQNPRHKITKRGQNVTFRCDPISEHNRLYWYRQTLGQGPEFLTYFQNEAQLEKSRLLSDRFSAERPKGSFSTLEIQRTEQGDSAMYLCASSPGAHYNSPLHFGNGTRLTVT.

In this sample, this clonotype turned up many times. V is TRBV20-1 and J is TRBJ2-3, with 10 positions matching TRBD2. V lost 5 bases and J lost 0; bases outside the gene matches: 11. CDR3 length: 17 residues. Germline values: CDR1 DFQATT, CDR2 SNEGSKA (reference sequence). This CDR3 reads CSAETWTSGESTDTQYF. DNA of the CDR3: TGCAGTGCTGAAACCTGGACTAGCGGAGAAAGCACAGATACGCAGTATTTT.

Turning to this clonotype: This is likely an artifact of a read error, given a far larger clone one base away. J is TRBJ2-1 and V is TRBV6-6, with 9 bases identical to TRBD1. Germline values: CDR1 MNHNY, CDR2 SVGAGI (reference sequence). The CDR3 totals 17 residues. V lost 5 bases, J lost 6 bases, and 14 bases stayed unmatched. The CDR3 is CASSAWFGTGYSNEQFF. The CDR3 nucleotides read TGTGCCAGCAGTGCCTGGTTCGGGACAGGGTACAGCAATGAGCAGTTCTTC.

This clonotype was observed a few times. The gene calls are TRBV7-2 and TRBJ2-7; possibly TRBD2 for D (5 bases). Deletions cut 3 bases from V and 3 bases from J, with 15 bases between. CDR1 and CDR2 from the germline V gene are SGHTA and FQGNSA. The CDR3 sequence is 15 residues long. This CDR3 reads CASSFLALRDYEQYF. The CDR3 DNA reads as TGTGCCAGCAGCTTCTTGGCCCTGAGGGACTACGAGCAGTACTTC.

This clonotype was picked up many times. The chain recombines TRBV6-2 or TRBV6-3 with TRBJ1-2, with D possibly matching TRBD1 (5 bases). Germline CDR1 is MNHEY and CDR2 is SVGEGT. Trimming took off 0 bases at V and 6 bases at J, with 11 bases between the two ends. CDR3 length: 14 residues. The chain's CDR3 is CASSYSRGRNGYTF. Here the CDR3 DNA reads TGTGCCAGCAGTTACTCTAGGGGACGGAATGGCTACACCTTC.

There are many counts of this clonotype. CDR3 sequence (DNA): TGCGCCAGCAGCTTAGGACAGGGCTACTACGAGCAGTACTTC. Its protein is CASSLGQGYYEQYF. The V gene is TRBV5-1, the J gene TRBJ2-7, with 8 bases lining up with TRBD1. The CDR3 has 14 residues. Germline V gives CDR1 SGHRS, CDR2 YFSETQ. V lost 2 bases and J lost 3; bases outside the gene matches: 4.

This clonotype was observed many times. The CDR3 DNA reads TGTGCCAGCAGCTCCCCTACTAGCGGGGTTGATAGTGAGCAGTTCTTC. The encoded protein is CASSSPTSGVDSEQFF. The V call is TRBV7-8, the J call TRBJ2-1, with TRBD2 matching 10 bases. The germline CDR1 and CDR2 sequences are SGHVS and FQNEAQ. CDR3 length: 16 amino acids. Germline trimming cut 4 bases from V and 9 bases from J; bases unmatched to any gene: 12.

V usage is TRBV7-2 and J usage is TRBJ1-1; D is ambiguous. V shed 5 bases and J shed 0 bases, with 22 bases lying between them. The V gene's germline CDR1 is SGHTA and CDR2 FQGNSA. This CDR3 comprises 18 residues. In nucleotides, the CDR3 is TGTGCCAGCAGCCCTTTCTCTCCCTGGGTCGGGGTGAACACTGAAGCTTTCTTT. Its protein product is CASSPFSPWVGVNTEAFF.

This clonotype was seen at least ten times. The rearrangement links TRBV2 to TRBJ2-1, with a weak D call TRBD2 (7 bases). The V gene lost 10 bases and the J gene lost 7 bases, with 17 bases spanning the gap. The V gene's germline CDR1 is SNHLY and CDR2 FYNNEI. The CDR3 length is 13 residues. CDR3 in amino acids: CANRASGANEQFF. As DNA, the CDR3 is TGTGCCAACAGGGCTAGCGGAGCTAATGAGCAGTTCTTC.

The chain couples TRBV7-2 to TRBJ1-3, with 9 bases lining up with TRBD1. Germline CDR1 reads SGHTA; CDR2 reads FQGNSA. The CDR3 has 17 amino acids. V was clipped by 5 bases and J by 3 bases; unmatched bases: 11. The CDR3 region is CASSQEERTGVGNTIYF. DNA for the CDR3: TGTGCCAGCAGCCAAGAGGAGAGGACAGGGGTTGGAAACACCATATATTTT. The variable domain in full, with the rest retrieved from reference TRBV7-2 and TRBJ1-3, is GAGVSQSPSNKVTEKGKDVELRCDPISGHTALYWYRQSLGQGLEFLIYFQGNSAPDKSGLPSDRFSAERTGGSVSTLTIQRTQQEDSAVYLCASSQEERTGVGNTIYFGEGSWLTVV.

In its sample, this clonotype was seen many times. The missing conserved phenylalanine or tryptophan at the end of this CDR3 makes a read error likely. CDR3 in amino acids: CASSLDLGFETNEKLFL. The DNA of the CDR3 is TGTGCCAGCAGCTTAGATTTGGGATTCGAGACTAATGAAAAACTGTTTCTT. The chain links TRBV7-9 to TRBJ1-4; no definite D call. Germline V lookup: CDR1 SEHNR, CDR2 FQNEAQ (reference sequence). This CDR3 region has 17 residues. The V end was cut by 1 base, the J end by 2 bases, with 14 bases between.